The TCR beta chain described here comes from a study of tumor and adjacent non-tumor tissue in lung cancer. Study context: Patients comprised approximately eleven adenocarcinoma, a couple of squamous cell carcinoma and 1 small cell lung cancer. On average, productive TCRbeta reads reached about 4.17 million per sample.

Notes on this clonotype: Its antigen is unidentified.

The template was RNA from unsorted bulk tissue. Distant lung tissue was collected more than 3 cm away from the tumor edge. Newly diagnosed lung cancer patients had thoracic surgery in China, August–late 2014, without prior chemotherapy. The germline V and J ends were trimmed by 5 bases and 4 bases, with 15 bases remaining between them. Per germline, CDR1 SGHAT and CDR2 FQNNGV. The CDR3 runs to 15 residues. Three rounds of nested PCR, following a modified ARM-PCR protocol, produced the TCRbeta library. Using its own MiXCR run on the multiplex PCR reads, TCRdb lists one record per CDR3 protein. The sample lists 80,000 to 130,000 distinct CDR3 sequences, approximately 60% occurring once. Study-level results: TCR diversity was significantly greater in tumor than normal lung tissue.

The sequence came from a man aged 25-45 years with non-small cell lung cancer. Sequencing used distant non-tumor lung tissue. The chain uses TRBV11-2 and TRBJ2-1; D is ambiguous. CDR3 sequence (DNA): TGTGCCAGCAGCGATCTAGTGACTGCATACAATGAGCAGTTCTTC. It codes for CASSDLVTAYNEQFF.